The TCR beta chain described here comes from a study of human T cells and chemical hapten exposure. Whole-study context: Upper back patch tests used 0.01% DPC, scored after 6 days.

The CDR3 covers 14 residues. The V and J ends lost 6 bases and 2 bases respectively, with 13 bases between them. Germline CDR1 is MDHEN and CDR2 is SYDVKM. Time point given: pre-sensitization, week 0. Treatment indicated: therapeutic diphenylcyclopropenone sensitization with weekly scalp DPC. Investigators collected blood before applying each patch test. In the library, unique molecular identifiers were attached to individual cDNA molecules. TCRdb recomputed calls from the RACE reads with MiXCR, one row per CDR3 protein. The table shows tens of thousands of distinct CDR3 sequences, with about 14% occurring only once.

The sequenced sample was whole blood, obtained in connection with sensitization to the hapten diphenylcyclopropenone (DPC). The sequence derives from a woman aged 45-59 years with alopecia areata. Some clones in this sample may be carry-over from other donors' samples. The chain couples TRBV28 to TRBJ2-5; D not resolved. CDR3: CASRPSLRQETQYF. The CDR3 DNA reads TGTGCCAGCAGGCCATCGTTAAGGCAAGAGACCCAGTACTTC. The entire variable domain, with the rest obtained from reference TRBV28 and TRBJ2-5, is as follows: DVKVTQSSRYLVKRTGEKVFLECVQDMDHENMFWYRQDPGLGLRLIYFSYDVKMKEKGDIPEGYSVSREKKERFSLILESASTNQTSMYLCASRPSLRQETQYFGPGTRLLVL.